The 6 T cell receptor beta chains presented below share a single source sample, sequenced in a study of T cell responses to AZD1222 COVID-19 vaccine. Here immunoSEQ multiplex PCR was the method, and the copy in TCRdb shows in-frame clones only, minus some. This repertoire shows approximately 110,000 clones, approximately 85% found once; its top ten account for over 5%. Sample: peripheral blood, taken on day 0 of AZD1222 vaccination. These receptors were collected from an adult in good health.

The CDR3 DNA reads TGTGCCAGCAGTTATCAGGGGGCGGTCGCTGAAGCTTTCTTT. Its protein product is CASSYQGAVAEAFF. J is TRBJ1-1 and V is TRBV6-2 or TRBV6-3; 8 bases are shared with TRBD1. The CDR3 is 14 amino acids. V gave up 3 bases and J gave up 6 bases; unmatched junction bases: 6. The germline V gene encodes CDR1 MNHEY and CDR2 SVGEGT.

The rearrangement links TRBV5-1 to TRBJ1-3; TRBD1 is a possible D gene (5 bases). V lost 1 base to trimming and J lost 4 bases, with 12 bases between them. The CDR3 sequence is 15 residues long. Looked up from germline, CDR1 is SGHRS and CDR2 is YFSETQ. The CDR3 here is CASSLSGAEGNTIYF. CDR3 nucleotide sequence: TGCGCCAGCAGCTTGAGCGGGGCGGAGGGAAACACCATATATTTT.

The gene calls are TRBV13 and TRBJ2-1; 9 bases map to TRBD2. V was pared by 4 bases and J by 2 bases, with 9 bases of the junction left unmatched. The CDR3 has 17 residues. The germline V gene has CDR1 PRHDT and CDR2 FYEKMQ (reference sequence). The CDR3 spells CASSSPLLAGTYNEQFF. The CDR3 coding sequence is TGTGCCAGCAGCTCCCCCCTTCTAGCGGGGACCTACAATGAGCAGTTCTTC.

The V gene is TRBV11-2, the J gene TRBJ2-1; D gene ambiguous. The CDR3 runs to 13 residues. The V and J ends lost 3 bases and 10 bases respectively, with 13 bases between them. Germline-derived CDR1 and CDR2 are SGHAT and FQNNGV. The CDR3 loop reads CASSFPRIEEQFF. The CDR3 bases are TGTGCCAGCAGCTTCCCCAGAATAGAAGAGCAGTTCTTC. The full variable domain, with the rest looked up from reference TRBV11-2 and TRBJ2-1, is EAGVAQSPRYKIIEKRQSVAFWCNPISGHATLYWYQQILGQGPKLLIQFQNNGVVDDSQLPKDRFSAERLKGVDSTLKIQPAKLEDSAVYLCASSFPRIEEQFFGPGTRLTVL.

V and J are TRBV11-3 and TRBJ1-1, with unresolved D. Germline values: CDR1 SGHNT, CDR2 YENEEA. Trimming left V 3 bases short and J 7 bases short, with 9 bases between. This CDR3 has 12 residues. As DNA, the CDR3 is TGTGCCAGCAGCTTTCCCGGACTTGAAGCTTTCTTT. Protein sequence: CASSFPGLEAFF.

The chain's CDR3 is CATSDQGAYEQYF. CDR3 in DNA: TGTGCCACCAGTGATCAGGGGGCCTACGAGCAGTACTTC. The V and J genes are TRBV24-1 and TRBJ2-7, with TRBD1 matching 7 bases. This CDR3 has 13 amino acids. V shed 3 bases and J 2 bases; nucleotides not matched to a gene: 0. Germline V lookup: CDR1 KGHDR, CDR2 SFDVKD.